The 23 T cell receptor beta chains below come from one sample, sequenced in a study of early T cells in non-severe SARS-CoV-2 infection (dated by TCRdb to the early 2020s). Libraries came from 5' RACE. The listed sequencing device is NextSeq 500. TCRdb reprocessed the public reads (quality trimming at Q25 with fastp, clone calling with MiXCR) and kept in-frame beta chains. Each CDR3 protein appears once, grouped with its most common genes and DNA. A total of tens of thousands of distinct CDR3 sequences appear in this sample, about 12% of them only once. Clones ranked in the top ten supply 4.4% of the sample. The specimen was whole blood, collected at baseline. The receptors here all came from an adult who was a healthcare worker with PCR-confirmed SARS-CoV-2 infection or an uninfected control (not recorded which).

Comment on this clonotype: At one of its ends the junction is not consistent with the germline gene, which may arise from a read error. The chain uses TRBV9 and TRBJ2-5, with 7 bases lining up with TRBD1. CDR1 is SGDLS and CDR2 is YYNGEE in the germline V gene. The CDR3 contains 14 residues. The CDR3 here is CASSVGDSQGTQYF. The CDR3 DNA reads TGTGCCAGCAGCGTAGGGGACAGTCAAGGGACCCAGTACTTC.

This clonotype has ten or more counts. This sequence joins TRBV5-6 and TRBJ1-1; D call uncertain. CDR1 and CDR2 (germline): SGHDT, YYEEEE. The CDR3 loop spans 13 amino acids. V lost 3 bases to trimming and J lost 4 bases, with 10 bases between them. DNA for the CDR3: TGTGCCAGCAGCTGGCAGCTAACCACTGAAGCTTTCTTT. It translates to CASSWQLTTEAFF. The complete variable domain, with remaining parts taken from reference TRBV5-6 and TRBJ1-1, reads DAGVTQSPTHLIKTRGQQVTLRCSPKSGHDTVSWYQQALGQGPQFIFQYYEEEERQRGNFPDRFSGHQFPNYSSELNVNALLLGDSALYLCASSWQLTTEAFFGQGTRLTVV.

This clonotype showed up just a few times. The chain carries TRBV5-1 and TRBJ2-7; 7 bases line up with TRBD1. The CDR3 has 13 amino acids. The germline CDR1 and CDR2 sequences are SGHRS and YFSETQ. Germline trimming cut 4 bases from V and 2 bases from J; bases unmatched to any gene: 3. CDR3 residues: CASSTGTAYEQYF. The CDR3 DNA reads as TGCGCCAGCAGCACCGGGACAGCCTACGAGCAGTACTTC.

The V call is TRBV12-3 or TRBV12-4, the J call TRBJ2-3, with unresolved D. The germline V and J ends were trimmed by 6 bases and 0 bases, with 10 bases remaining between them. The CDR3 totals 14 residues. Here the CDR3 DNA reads TGTGCCAGCAGCCCGGACCCTAGCACAGATACGCAGTATTTT. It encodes CASSPDPSTDTQYF.

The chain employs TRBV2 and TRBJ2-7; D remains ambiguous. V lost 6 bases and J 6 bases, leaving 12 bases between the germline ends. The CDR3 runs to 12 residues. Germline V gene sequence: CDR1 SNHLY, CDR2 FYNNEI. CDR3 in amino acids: CASRAILIEQYF. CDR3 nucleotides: TGTGCCAGCAGGGCGATTTTGATCGAGCAGTACTTC.

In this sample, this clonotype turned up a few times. The CDR3 DNA sequence: TGTGCCAGCAGTTTATGGGCGGGACGGGGCAATGAGCAGTTCTTC. Encoded protein: CASSLWAGRGNEQFF. V usage is TRBV27 and J usage is TRBJ2-1, with a weak D call TRBD2 (6 bases). Germline V gene lookup returns CDR1 MNHEY and CDR2 SMNVEV (reference sequence). This CDR3 spans 15 amino acids. Between the trimmed V and J ends, which lost 1 base and 6 bases, there was a span of 13 bases.

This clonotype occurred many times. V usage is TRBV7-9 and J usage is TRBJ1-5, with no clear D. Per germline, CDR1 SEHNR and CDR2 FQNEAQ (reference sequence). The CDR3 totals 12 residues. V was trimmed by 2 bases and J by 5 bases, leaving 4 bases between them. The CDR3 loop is CASSLRDQPQHF. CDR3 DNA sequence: TGTGCCAGCAGCTTACGGGATCAGCCCCAGCATTTT. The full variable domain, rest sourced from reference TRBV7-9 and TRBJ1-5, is DTGVSQNPRHKITKRGQNVTFRCDPISEHNRLYWYRQTLGQGPEFLTYFQNEAQLEKSRLLSDRFSAERPKGSFSTLEIQRTEQGDSAMYLCASSLRDQPQHFGDGTRLSIL.

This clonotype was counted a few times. The DNA of the CDR3 is TGTGCCAGCAGCCCGGGACTTCGAACAGATACGCAGTATTTT. It specifies CASSPGLRTDTQYF. The chain has TRBV27 and TRBJ2-3, with D perhaps TRBD2 (6 bases). V shed 6 bases and J shed 3 bases, with 13 bases lying between them. This CDR3 has 14 residues. The germline V gene encodes CDR1 MNHEY and CDR2 SMNVEV (reference sequence).

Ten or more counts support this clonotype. CDR3 sequence: CASSYSTSRLDRNYGYTF. DNA of the CDR3: TGTGCCAGCAGTTACTCGACCTCCCGCCTGGACAGGAACTATGGCTACACCTTC. This chain connects TRBV6-6 to TRBJ1-2; 7 bases line up with TRBD1. CDR1 is MNHNY, CDR2 SVGAGI, per germline (reference sequence). Unmatched junction bases numbered 12, after V lost 0 bases and J lost 2 bases. This CDR3 region has 18 residues.

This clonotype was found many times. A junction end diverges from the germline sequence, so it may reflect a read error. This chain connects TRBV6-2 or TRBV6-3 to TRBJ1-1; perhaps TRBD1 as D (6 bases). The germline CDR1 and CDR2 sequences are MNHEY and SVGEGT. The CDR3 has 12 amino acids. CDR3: CASGQWNAEAFF. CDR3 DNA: TGTGCCAGCGGACAGTGGAACGCTGAAGCTTTCTTT.

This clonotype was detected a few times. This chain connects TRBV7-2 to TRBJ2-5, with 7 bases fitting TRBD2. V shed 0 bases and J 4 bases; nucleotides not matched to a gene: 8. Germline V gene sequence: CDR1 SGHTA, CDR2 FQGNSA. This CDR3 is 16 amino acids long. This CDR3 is CASSLAAGVRGETQYF. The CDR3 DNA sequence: TGTGCCAGCAGCTTAGCGGCGGGGGTAAGGGGAGAGACCCAGTACTTC.

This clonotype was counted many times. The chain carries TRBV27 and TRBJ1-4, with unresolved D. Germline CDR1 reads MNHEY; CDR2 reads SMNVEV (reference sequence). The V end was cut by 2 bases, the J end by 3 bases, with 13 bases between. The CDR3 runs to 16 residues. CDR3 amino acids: CASSLKTPRANEKLFF. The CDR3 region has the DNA TGTGCCAGCAGTTTAAAGACGCCCCGGGCTAATGAAAAACTGTTTTTT.

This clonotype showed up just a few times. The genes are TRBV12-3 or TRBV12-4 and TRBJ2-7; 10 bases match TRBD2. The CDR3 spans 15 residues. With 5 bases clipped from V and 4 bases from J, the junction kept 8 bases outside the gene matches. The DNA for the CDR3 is TGTGCCAGCAGTACAACCGGGACTAGCGAGTACGAGCAGTACTTC. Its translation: CASSTTGTSEYEQYF.

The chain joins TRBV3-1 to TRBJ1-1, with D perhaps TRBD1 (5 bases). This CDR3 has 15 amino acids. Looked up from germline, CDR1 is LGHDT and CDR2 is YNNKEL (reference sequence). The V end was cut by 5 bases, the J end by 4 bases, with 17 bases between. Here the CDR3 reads CASSYGTGIGTEAFF. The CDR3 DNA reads TGTGCCAGCAGCTACGGGACGGGTATCGGCACTGAAGCTTTCTTT.

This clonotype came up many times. CDR3 DNA sequence: TGTGCCATCAGTGAGTCGGAGGCGAACACTGAAGCTTTCTTT. Protein sequence: CAISESEANTEAFF. The chain combines TRBV10-3 with TRBJ1-1; D remains ambiguous. Germline CDR1 reads ENHRY; CDR2 reads SYGVKD. With 0 bases removed from V and 1 base from J, the gap between germline ends came to 6 bases. This CDR3 has 14 amino acids.

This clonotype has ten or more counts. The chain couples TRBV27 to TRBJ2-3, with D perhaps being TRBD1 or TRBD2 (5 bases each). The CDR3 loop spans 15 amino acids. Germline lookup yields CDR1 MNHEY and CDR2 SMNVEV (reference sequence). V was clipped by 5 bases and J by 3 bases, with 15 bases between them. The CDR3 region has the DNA TGTGCCAGCAGTCCCGGGACGGGCAAGACAGATACGCAGTATTTT. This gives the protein CASSPGTGKTDTQYF.

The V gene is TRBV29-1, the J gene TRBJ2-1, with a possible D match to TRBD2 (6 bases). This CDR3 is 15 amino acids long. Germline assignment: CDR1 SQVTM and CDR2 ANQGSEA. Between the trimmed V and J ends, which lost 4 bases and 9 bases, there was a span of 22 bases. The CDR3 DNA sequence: TGCAGCGTTGGGGGAGGCGGCCTGACCCGGCCTGAGCAGTTCTTC. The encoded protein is CSVGGGGLTRPEQFF.

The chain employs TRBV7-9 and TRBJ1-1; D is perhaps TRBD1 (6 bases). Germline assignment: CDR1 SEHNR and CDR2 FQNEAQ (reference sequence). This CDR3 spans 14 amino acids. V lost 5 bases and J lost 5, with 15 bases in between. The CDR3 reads CASSQRQGLTEAFF. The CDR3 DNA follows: TGTGCCAGCAGCCAGAGGCAGGGGTTGACTGAAGCTTTCTTT.

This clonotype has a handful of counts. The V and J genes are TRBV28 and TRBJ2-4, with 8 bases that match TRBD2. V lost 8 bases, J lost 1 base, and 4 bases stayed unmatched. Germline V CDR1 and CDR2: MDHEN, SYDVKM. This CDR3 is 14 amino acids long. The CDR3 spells CASRTGGAKNIQYF. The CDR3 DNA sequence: TGTGCCAGCCGAACGGGGGGGGCCAAAAACATTCAGTACTTC.

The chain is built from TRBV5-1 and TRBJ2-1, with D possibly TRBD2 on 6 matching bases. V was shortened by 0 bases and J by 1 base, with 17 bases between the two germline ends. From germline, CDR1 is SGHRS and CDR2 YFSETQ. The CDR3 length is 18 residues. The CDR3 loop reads CASSLETSSVRSYNEQFF. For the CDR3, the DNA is TGCGCCAGCAGCTTGGAGACTAGTTCCGTCCGATCCTACAATGAGCAGTTCTTC.

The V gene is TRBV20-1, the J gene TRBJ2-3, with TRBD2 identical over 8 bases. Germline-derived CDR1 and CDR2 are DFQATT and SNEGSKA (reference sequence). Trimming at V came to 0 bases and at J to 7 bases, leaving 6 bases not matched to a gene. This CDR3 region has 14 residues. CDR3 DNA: TGCAGTGCTAGAGAAGGTAGCGGGATTCATACGCAGTATTTT. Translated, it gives CSAREGSGIHTQYF.

CDR3 sequence (DNA): TGTGCCAGCAGCGTAGGGGCTACTAATGAAAAACTGTTTTTT. This sequence encodes CASSVGATNEKLFF. The V call is TRBV9, the J call TRBJ1-4; no clear D gene. Trimming pared 0 bases from V and 2 bases from J, leaving 5 bases between. Germline lookup yields CDR1 SGDLS and CDR2 YYNGEE. This CDR3 spans 14 amino acids.

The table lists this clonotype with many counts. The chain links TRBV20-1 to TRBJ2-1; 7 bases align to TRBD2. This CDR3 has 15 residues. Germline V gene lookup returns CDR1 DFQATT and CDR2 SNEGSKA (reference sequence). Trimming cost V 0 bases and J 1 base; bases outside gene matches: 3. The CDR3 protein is CSAREVSGSYNEQFF. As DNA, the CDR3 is TGCAGTGCTAGAGAGGTTAGCGGGTCCTACAATGAGCAGTTCTTC.